This is a list of T cell receptor beta chains from one sample in a study of cytomegalovirus exposure and HLA in healthy donors. Measured with immunoSEQ multiplex PCR; TCRdb has only the in-frame clones, and not every one. The sample records approximately 200,000 clones, over 75% being singletons. The sequenced sample consisted of PBMCs. These TCRs come from a girl under 10 years old in good health and CMV-seronegative. The CDR3 runs from the conserved cysteine through the conserved F or W. A D gene is named only where the DNA matches it firmly.

v_call: TRBV9; j_call: TRBJ2-2; d_call: NA; cdr3_aa: CASSVDTNTGELFF
v_call: TRBV9; j_call: TRBJ2-2; d_call: TRBD2; cdr3_aa: CASSGTSGVTNTGELFF
v_call: TRBV4-1; j_call: TRBJ2-3; d_call: TRBD2; cdr3_aa: CASSQDQVSGAPKAGDTQYF
v_call: TRBV6-6; j_call: TRBJ2-2; d_call: NA; cdr3_aa: CASSLSAGELFF
v_call: TRBV6-1; j_call: TRBJ1-5; d_call: NA; cdr3_aa: CASRLRVVNQPQHF
v_call: TRBV29-1; j_call: TRBJ1-2; d_call: NA; cdr3_aa: CSVVPEQGREDGYTF
v_call: TRBV6-5; j_call: TRBJ1-1; d_call: TRBD1; cdr3_aa: CASSYRQGNTEAFF
v_call: TRBV7-9; j_call: TRBJ1-3; d_call: NA; cdr3_aa: CASSPGWTGNTIYF
v_call: TRBV29-1; j_call: TRBJ2-1; d_call: TRBD1; cdr3_aa: CSGTGTGVYNEQFF
v_call: TRBV5-4; j_call: TRBJ1-2; d_call: NA; cdr3_aa: CASSLDSGVQYGYTF
v_call: TRBV18; j_call: TRBJ1-3; d_call: NA; cdr3_aa: CASSQQGYLSGNTIYF
v_call: TRBV5-1; j_call: TRBJ2-5; d_call: TRBD2; cdr3_aa: CASSPGLAGVQETQYF
v_call: TRBV10-1; j_call: TRBJ2-3; d_call: TRBD1; cdr3_aa: CASRSDRGWTDTQYF
v_call: TRBV7-2; j_call: TRBJ1-1; d_call: NA; cdr3_aa: CASSLGGYDTEAFF
v_call: TRBV29-1; j_call: TRBJ1-1; d_call: NA; cdr3_aa: CSVDWQMMNTEAFF
v_call: TRBV7-9; j_call: TRBJ1-2; d_call: TRBD1; cdr3_aa: CASDPGTEFYGYTF
v_call: TRBV29-1; j_call: TRBJ2-4; d_call: TRBD1; cdr3_aa: CSVRQGGNIQYF
v_call: TRBV6-5; j_call: TRBJ2-3; d_call: TRBD2; cdr3_aa: CASSPASGGTQYF
v_call: TRBV5-4; j_call: TRBJ2-3; d_call: TRBD2; cdr3_aa: CASSLGLLAGGADTQYF
v_call: TRBV7-9; j_call: TRBJ2-7; d_call: TRBD1; cdr3_aa: CASRGSVPGQTYEQYF
v_call: TRBV9; j_call: TRBJ2-7; d_call: TRBD2; cdr3_aa: CASSVAGGPYEQYF
v_call: TRBV6-5; j_call: TRBJ2-7; d_call: TRBD1; cdr3_aa: CASSYSPGQLSYEQYF
v_call: TRBV4-2; j_call: TRBJ2-1; d_call: TRBD2; cdr3_aa: CASSQDPILAGGYNEQFF
v_call: TRBV27; j_call: TRBJ2-1; d_call: TRBD2; cdr3_aa: CASSLSLASGRKEQFF
v_call: TRBV11-2; j_call: TRBJ1-1; d_call: TRBD1; cdr3_aa: CASSPQGANTEAFF
v_call: TRBV5-4; j_call: TRBJ2-1; d_call: NA; cdr3_aa: CASSLTSDNEQFF
v_call: TRBV5-4; j_call: TRBJ1-1; d_call: TRBD1; cdr3_aa: CASSWWTGKAEAFF
v_call: TRBV25-1; j_call: TRBJ2-1; d_call: NA; cdr3_aa: CASSEEHSYNEQFF
v_call: TRBV6-5; j_call: TRBJ1-4; d_call: NA; cdr3_aa: CASSPSSGVNEKLFF
v_call: TRBV18; j_call: TRBJ1-4; d_call: NA; cdr3_aa: CASSPTGVYNEKLFF
v_call: TRBV10-2; j_call: TRBJ1-1; d_call: NA; cdr3_aa: CATLTTLLNTEAFF
v_call: TRBV29-1; j_call: TRBJ1-1; d_call: NA; cdr3_aa: CSVLRGMNTEAFF
v_call: TRBV19; j_call: TRBJ2-2; d_call: NA; cdr3_aa: CASSSRGPNTGELFF
v_call: TRBV5-6; j_call: TRBJ1-1; d_call: NA; cdr3_aa: CASSGRVNTEAFF
v_call: TRBV5-1; j_call: TRBJ2-2; d_call: NA; cdr3_aa: CASSLRLANTGELFF
v_call: TRBV7-9; j_call: TRBJ2-7; d_call: NA; cdr3_aa: CASSSPWSQSYEQYF
v_call: TRBV7-8; j_call: TRBJ2-1; d_call: NA; cdr3_aa: CASELLEGYNEQFF
v_call: TRBV2; j_call: TRBJ1-2; d_call: TRBD1; cdr3_aa: CASSPGTVSYGYTF
v_call: TRBV2; j_call: TRBJ2-1; d_call: NA; cdr3_aa: CASNGGSSYNEQFF